This TCR beta chain was sequenced in a study of T-cell memory formation after mild COVID-19 (dated by TCRdb to about 2021). Regarding the study in general: TCR sequence clusters from the two donors were largely donor specific. The cohort was made up of two young adult volunteers, one female and one male, who were previously healthy. In a couple of donors, T-cell clones that expanded and contracted after mild COVID-19 were followed by sequencing TCRalpha and TCRbeta repertoires longitudinally.

This clonotype was found many times. What antigen it recognizes has not been identified. No base quality information exists; no much larger clone differs at one position. TCRdb names Illumina NovaSeq 6000 as the instrument used. TCRalpha and TCRbeta cDNA libraries were built by 5'RACE with constant-segment primers, adding sample barcodes and unique molecular identifiers. Trizol reagent was used to extract RNA from every sample. Amplification of the libraries took two PCR steps, and the second step added a second sample barcode plus Illumina TruSeq adapters. Sequencing of libraries was performed on an Illumina NovaSeq with 2 x 150 bp paired-end reads. The source study handled its data this way. Reads were demultiplexed and collapsed into UMI-guided consensus sequences with migec v1.2.7. Using mixcr v2.1.11, UMI consensuses were aligned to TRA and TRB V and J templates and then assembled into clonotypes. Expanded or contracted clonotypes were those called significant by both edgeR and NoisET, with noise models trained on biological replicates. For edgeR calls, a false discovery rate-adjusted p below 0.01 and a log2 fold-change threshold of 1 were applied. PCA with hierarchical clustering of max-normalized trajectories of the 1000 most abundant clonotypes was used as exploratory dynamics analysis. The CD4 or CD8 phenotype of responding clones was assigned using the separately sequenced CD4+ and CD8+ repertoires. TCRdb took the public reads, trimmed them with fastp at Q25, ran MiXCR for clone calling and kept in-frame beta chains. One record per CDR3 amino acid sequence lists the most common genes and DNA. The V and J calls were determined by TCRdb, not by the authors. For this sample the table gives 200,000 to 250,000 distinct CDR3 sequences, of which approximately 10% were detected only once. The ten largest clones take up around 21% of the sample.

The V end loses 6 bases and the J end loses 2 bases, and a stretch of 14 bases separates them. Spanning cysteine to phenylalanine, the CDR3 consists of 15 amino acids. Of all the DNA, just the CDR3 is kept, 45 bases in frame from base 1. CDR1 and CDR2 (SNHLY, FYNNEI) derive from the germline V gene. What the study reported, not specific to this receptor: Contracting CD4+ clones were located mainly in the CM and EM memory subsets, whereas CD8+ clones were found to be enriched in EMRA. SARS-CoV-2 specificity was not confirmed for the second-wave clones peaking on day 37. Some responding clones were detected in pre-infection memory, suggesting pre-existing cross-reactive memory T cells joined the SARS-CoV-2 response. The study covered only a couple of mild cases, and larger cohorts including severe cases with pre-infection samples were considered necessary. From day 15 to 85, contracting clones showed balanced CD4/CD8 phenotypes, whereas a second wave of clones that expanded from day 15 to 37 leaned towards CD4+.

Ficoll-Paque density gradient centrifugation was used to isolate PBMCs. The receptor was derived from a young man who had mild COVID-19 (a few samples of this study predate the infection). The sample titles of this study are shuffled in the database, so cell type and time point are left out; the donor was told from shared clones. The receptor chain draws on TRBV2 and TRBJ1-5, with TRBD1 as a weak D call on 5 bases. Sequenced: PBMCs or a T cell subset sorted from them (not recorded which). CDR3 sequence: CASRKNLQGNQPQHF. The nucleotide sequence is TGTGCCAGCAGAAAAAACCTACAGGGCAATCAGCCCCAGCATTTT. When the CDR3 is completed using the reference TRBV2 and TRBJ1-5 genes on either side, the full variable domain is EPEVTQTPSHQVTQMGQEVILRCVPISNHLYFYWYRQILGQKVEFLVSFYNNEISEKSEIFDDQFSVERPDGSNFTLKIRSTKLEDSAMYFCASRKNLQGNQPQHFGDGTRLSIL.